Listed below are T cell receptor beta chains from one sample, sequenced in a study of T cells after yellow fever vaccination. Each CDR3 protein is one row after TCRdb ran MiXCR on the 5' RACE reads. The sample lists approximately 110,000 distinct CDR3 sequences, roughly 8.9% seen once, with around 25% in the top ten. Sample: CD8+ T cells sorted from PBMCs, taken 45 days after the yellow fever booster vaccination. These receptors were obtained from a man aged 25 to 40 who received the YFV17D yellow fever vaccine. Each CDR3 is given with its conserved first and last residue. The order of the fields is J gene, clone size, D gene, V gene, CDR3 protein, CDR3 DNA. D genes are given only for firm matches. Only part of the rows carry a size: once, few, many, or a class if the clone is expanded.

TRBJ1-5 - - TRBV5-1 CASSLPRTGNQPQHF TGCGCCAGCAGCTTACCCCGGACAGGCAATCAGCCCCAGCATTTT
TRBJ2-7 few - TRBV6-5 CASSYSSGPGTAYEQYF TGTGCCAGCAGTTACTCTTCCGGGCCGGGGACGGCCTACGAGCAGTACTTC
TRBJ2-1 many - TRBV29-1 CSVERGREDNEQFF TGCAGCGTTGAAAGGGGGCGGGAAGACAATGAGCAGTTCTTC
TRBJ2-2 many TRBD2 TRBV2 CASKGSGSIDTGELFF TGTGCCAGCAAGGGTAGCGGGAGTATCGACACCGGGGAGCTGTTTTTT
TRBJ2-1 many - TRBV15 CATSRVEWENRGDNEQFF TGTGCCACCAGCAGAGTTGAGTGGGAGAACAGAGGGGACAATGAGCAGTTCTTC
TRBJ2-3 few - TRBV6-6 CASRAPTAQYF TGTGCCAGCAGGGCCCCGACGGCGCAGTATTTT
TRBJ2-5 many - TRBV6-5 CASSHGHIETQYF TGTGCCAGCAGCCACGGACACATTGAGACCCAGTACTTC
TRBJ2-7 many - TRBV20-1 CSALNGDAAYEQYF TGCAGTGCCCTGAACGGGGACGCAGCCTACGAGCAGTACTTC
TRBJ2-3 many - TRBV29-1 CSVEEGPTDTQYF TGCAGCGTTGAAGAAGGGCCCACAGATACGCAGTATTTT
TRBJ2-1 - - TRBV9 CASSVANNEQFF TGTGCCAGCAGCGTAGCCAACAATGAGCAGTTCTTC